Given below is one TCR beta chain in context. The sample belongs to a study of control samples from healthy donors and cancer patients. Some clones are missing from TCRdb's copy, which holds only in-frame ones; the method was immunoSEQ multiplex PCR. The profile shows about 190,000 clones, about nine tenths of them singletons. J was trimmed by 5 bases and V by 4 bases; bases with no gene match: 4. Per germline, CDR1 KGHSH and CDR2 LQKENI. The CDR3 totals 14 residues. The rearrangement uses TRBV18 and TRBJ2-1; TRBD1 agrees at 8 bases. The origin of this receptor is a man aged 25 to 40 in good health. Sequencing was done on a sample of blood. DNA of the CDR3: TGTGCCAGCTCACTGGACAGGGCAAACAATGAGCAGTTCTTC. Translating gives CASSLDRANNEQFF. The variable domain in full, completed from reference TRBV18 and TRBJ2-1, reads NAGVMQNPRHLVRRRGQEARLRCSPMKGHSHVYWYRQLPEEGLKFMVYLQKENIIDESGMPKERFSAEFPKEGPSILRIQQVVRGDSAAYFCASSLDRANNEQFFGPGTRLTVL.